A single sample gave rise to the 12 T cell receptor beta chains below, sequenced in a study of blood T cells in healthy people across ages. Alongside a J-beta primer mix, a sample-barcoded 5' primer served in a second PCR lasting roughly 7 to 12 cycles. MiXCR, applied by TCRdb to the 5' RACE reads, yields one record per CDR3 protein. The repertoire holds roughly 1,100,000 distinct CDR3 sequences, with less than 25% as singletons. This sample was also put to use in a study of T cells of mothers and their children.

The material sequenced was blood. The receptor set was obtained from a girl aged 2 to 10 in good health.

This clonotype was seen more than once but under ten times. The chain employs TRBV18 and TRBJ2-1; 8 nucleotides match TRBD2. Germline-derived CDR1 and CDR2 are KGHSH and LQKENI. There are 13 residues in the CDR3. After removal of 3 bases from V and 13 bases from J, the junction contained 8 bases not matched to a gene. CDR3 bases: TGTGCCAGCTCACCCCAACCAAGCGGGAGCCAGTTCTTC. It is translated as CASSPQPSGSQFF.

The chain recombines TRBV7-8 with TRBJ1-4; a weak D match, TRBD1 (5 bases). This CDR3 spans 11 amino acids. Germline loops: CDR1 SGHVS, CDR2 FQNEAQ. Between the trimmed V and J ends, which lost 5 bases and 12 bases, there was a span of 10 bases. In nucleotides, the CDR3 is TGTGCCAGCAGCGGAGGGGTGGAACTGTTTTTT. Protein sequence: CASSGGVELFF.

This clonotype was counted between two and nine times. This chain connects TRBV4-1 to TRBJ1-1; D may be TRBD1 (6 bases). The germline V gene has CDR1 MGHRA and CDR2 YSYEKL. The CDR3 has 16 residues. V was clipped by 2 bases and J by 1 base, with 14 bases between them. In DNA form, the CDR3 reads TGCGCCAGCAGCCAACTACCTTTGGACAGGAACACTGAAGCTTTCTTT. Translated, it gives CASSQLPLDRNTEAFF.

The chain combines TRBV6-2 or TRBV6-3 with TRBJ2-3, with D uncertain. Trimming removed 4 bases from V and 0 bases from J, with 11 bases in between. Germline V lookup: CDR1 MNHEY, CDR2 SVGEGT. The CDR3 is made up of 15 amino acids. The CDR3 bases are TGTGCCAGCAGTTCTACACGTTTTAGCACAGATACGCAGTATTTT. As protein: CASSSTRFSTDTQYF.

This clonotype was counted only a few times. One junction end does not reproduce the germline sequence, and a read error may be involved. The chain uses TRBV6-1 and TRBJ1-4, with D tentatively TRBD1 (6 bases). CDR3 length: 15 amino acids. Germline V lookup: CDR1 MNHNS, CDR2 SASEGT. The CDR3: CASSEGTGQNEKLSF. DNA of the CDR3: TGTGCCAGCAGCGAGGGGACGGGACAAAATGAAAAACTGTCTTTT.

The chain has TRBV27 and TRBJ2-4, with D maybe TRBD2 (6 bases). CDR3 length equals 15 residues. The germline CDR1 and CDR2 sequences are MNHEY and SMNVEV (reference sequence). The ends were cut back, 7 bases at V and 0 bases at J, with 13 bases in the middle. The CDR3 DNA reads as TGTGCCAGCAACCCGGGGAGGCTAGCCAAAAACATTCAGTACTTC. Protein sequence: CASNPGRLAKNIQYF.

The chain uses TRBV11-2 and TRBJ2-5, with 7 bases fitting TRBD1. The CDR3 runs to 15 residues. CDR1 and CDR2 from the germline V gene are SGHAT and FQNNGV. V shed 6 bases and J 1 base; nucleotides not matched to a gene: 8. The CDR3 sequence: CASRPDGTAQETQYF. In DNA form, the CDR3 reads TGTGCCAGCAGACCGGATGGGACAGCCCAAGAGACCCAGTACTTC.

The CDR3 is CASSQDLLGGQPQHF. As DNA, the CDR3 is TGTGCCAGCAGCCAAGATCTACTGGGTGGGCAGCCCCAGCATTTT. The V call is TRBV4-2, the J call TRBJ1-5; D is undetermined. V gave up 0 bases and J gave up 7 bases, with 13 bases separating them. The CDR3 runs 15 residues. Germline V gives CDR1 LGHNA, CDR2 YNFKEQ.

In its sample, this clonotype was seen a few times. This chain joins TRBV6-1 and TRBJ1-4; D ambiguous. From germline, CDR1 is MNHNS and CDR2 SASEGT. The CDR3 is made up of 16 amino acids. Between the trimmed V and J ends, which lost 0 bases and 0 bases, there was a span of 8 bases. CDR3 sequence reads: CASSEAVTPTNEKLFF. CDR3 sequence (DNA): TGTGCCAGCAGTGAAGCCGTAACACCAACTAATGAAAAACTGTTTTTT.

Only a few counts were recorded for this clonotype. The chain links TRBV6-5 to TRBJ1-1; 7 positions match TRBD1. V lost 6 bases to trimming and J lost 1 base; unmatched junction nucleotides: 5. Germline loops: CDR1 MNHEY, CDR2 SVGAGI. This CDR3 has 14 residues. Here the CDR3 reads CASRPDRANTEAFF. CDR3 DNA: TGTGCCAGCAGGCCAGACAGGGCGAACACTGAAGCTTTCTTT.

The V call is TRBV7-8, the J call TRBJ2-1; 9 bases are a match to TRBD1. Germline CDR1 and CDR2: SGHVS and FQNEAQ. This CDR3 has 15 amino acids. Trimming took 5 bases from V and 5 from J; bases not matched to a gene: 7. In DNA form, the CDR3 reads TGTGCCAGCAGCACCGGACAGGGGAAGCACAATGAGCAGTTCTTC. It specifies CASSTGQGKHNEQFF.

The chain couples TRBV4-1 to TRBJ2-1; TRBD1 agrees at 9 bases. The CDR3 runs to 17 residues. Germline V gives CDR1 MGHRA, CDR2 YSYEKL. The ends lost 5 bases at V and 9 bases at J; junction bases unmatched: 17. CDR3 amino acids: CASSSGTGSFVGGEQFF. In DNA form, the CDR3 reads TGCGCCAGCAGCTCCGGGACAGGGTCCTTTGTGGGGGGTGAGCAGTTCTTC.